Listed here are 14 T cell receptor beta chains from one sample, sequenced in a study of CD8+ T cells in alopecia areata. The sequencing template was cDNA reverse transcribed from extracted RNA. Assay: immunoSEQ multiplex PCR; the TCRdb copy retains only in-frame clones and omits some. The data show about 190,000 clones, with under 80% seen just once and about 1.3% held by the top ten. Treatment defined: oral pan-JAK inhibitor, 5-10 mg twice daily. The sequenced sample was CD4+ T cells sorted from blood, obtained at approximately week 50, from a patient treated with tofacitinib. The origin of the receptors is a human donor with alopecia areata.

The rearrangement joins TRBV27 to TRBJ2-5; TRBD1 is a possible D gene (5 bases). The V gene lost 2 bases and the J gene lost 4 bases, with 11 bases spanning the gap. The CDR3 loop spans 14 amino acids. CDR1 and CDR2 from the germline V gene are MNHEY and SMNVEV (reference sequence). DNA for the CDR3: TGTGCCAGCAGTTTAATAACAGGCGGAGAGACCCAGTACTTC. Translating gives CASSLITGGETQYF.

CDR3 nucleotide sequence: TGTGCCAGCAGGGCAGCCAAAGAGACCCAGTACTTC. This gives the protein CASRAAKETQYF. The rearrangement joins TRBV2 to TRBJ2-5; D uncertain. Per germline, CDR1 SNHLY and CDR2 FYNNEI. The CDR3 consists of 12 residues. Trimming took 6 bases from V and 3 from J, leaving 8 bases between them. The whole variable domain, remainder taken from reference TRBV2 and TRBJ2-5, is EPEVTQTPSHQVTQMGQEVILRCVPISNHLYFYWYRQILGQKVEFLVSFYNNEISEKSEIFDDQFSVERPDGSNFTLKIRSTKLEDSAMYFCASRAAKETQYFGPGTRLLVL.

This clone was detected once. The V gene is TRBV27, the J gene TRBJ2-3; 7 positions match TRBD1. J gave up 1 base and V 11 bases, and 15 bases lay outside the gene matches. Germline CDR1 MNHEY, CDR2 SMNVEV (reference sequence). The CDR3 is made up of 16 amino acids. CDR3 coding DNA: TGTGCCGGCAACGACAGGGTGAGAGCGGGCACAGATACGCAGTATTTT. This translates into CAGNDRVRAGTDTQYF.

The genes are TRBV9 and TRBJ1-2, with TRBD1 as a possible D gene (5 bases). The CDR3 runs to 15 residues. The V and J ends lost 3 bases and 7 bases respectively, with 19 bases between them. Germline V gene sequence: CDR1 SGDLS, CDR2 YYNGEE. The CDR3 DNA is TGTGCCAGCAGCGCCCACTCCGGGGAGAGGGGTGGCTACACCTTC. Encoded protein: CASSAHSGERGGYTF.

This chain joins TRBV29-1 and TRBJ2-1; the match to TRBD2 covers 8 bases. The CDR3 length is 14 residues. V lost 2 bases and J lost 3; bases outside the gene matches: 3. Germline values: CDR1 SQVTM, CDR2 ANQGSEA. The CDR3 is CSVETTSGYNEQFF. As DNA, the CDR3 is TGCAGCGTTGAAACAACTAGCGGCTACAATGAGCAGTTCTTC.

The chain joins TRBV10-2 to TRBJ2-3; maybe TRBD2 (6 bases). The CDR3 totals 14 residues. Trimming removed 5 bases at V and 3 bases at J, with 12 bases between. Germline CDR1 WSHSY, CDR2 SAAADI. This CDR3 is CASSTNRETDTQYF. Here the CDR3 DNA reads TGCGCCAGCAGTACAAACCGGGAGACAGATACGCAGTATTTT.

CDR3 DNA sequence: TGCAGCGTAGAGGACGTTTCTGAAGCTTTCTTT. It encodes CSVEDVSEAFF. This chain links TRBV29-1 with TRBJ1-1; no clear D gene. There are 11 residues in the CDR3. Germline V lookup: CDR1 SQVTM, CDR2 ANQGSEA. Trimming stripped 6 bases from V and 6 bases from J, with 11 bases between.

This clone was recorded many times. The gene calls are TRBV4-3 and TRBJ2-3; D gene ambiguous. Trimming shortened V by 3 bases and J by 1 base, and 8 bases separated the two germline ends. The CDR3 runs to 14 residues. CDR1 and CDR2 from the germline V gene are LGHNA and YSLEER. The CDR3 DNA sequence: TGCGCCAGCAGCCACCGTTTACGCACAGATACGCAGTATTTT. It is translated as CASSHRLRTDTQYF.

This clone was seen many times. The chain links TRBV7-9 to TRBJ1-1; no clear D gene. Trimming took 5 bases from V and 5 from J, leaving 15 bases between them. CDR3 length: 14 residues. CDR1 and CDR2 (germline): SEHNR, FQNEAQ (reference sequence). In DNA form, the CDR3 reads TGTGCCAGCAGCCATACGTCGGATGGGACTGAAGCTTTCTTT. It yields the protein CASSHTSDGTEAFF.

The chain links TRBV29-1 to TRBJ1-1; no clear D. CDR1 is SQVTM, CDR2 ANQGSEA, per germline. The germline V and J ends were trimmed by 6 bases and 1 base, with 12 bases remaining between them. The CDR3 runs to 13 residues. CDR3 residues: CSVADGGNTEAFF. The CDR3 bases are TGCAGCGTGGCTGACGGAGGGAACACTGAAGCTTTCTTT.

This clone was counted once. The V and J genes are TRBV2 and TRBJ2-5; D unclear. V dropped 5 bases and J dropped 1 base, with 8 bases sitting between them. Germline V gene lookup returns CDR1 SNHLY and CDR2 FYNNEI. The CDR3 has 13 residues. In DNA, the CDR3 is TGTGCCAGCAGTTGGGCCCTCCAAGAGACCCAGTACTTC. This codes for CASSWALQETQYF. The variable domain in full, completed from reference TRBV2 and TRBJ2-5, reads EPEVTQTPSHQVTQMGQEVILRCVPISNHLYFYWYRQILGQKVEFLVSFYNNEISEKSEIFDDQFSVERPDGSNFTLKIRSTKLEDSAMYFCASSWALQETQYFGPGTRLLVL.

The V gene is TRBV4-3, the J gene TRBJ1-6, with 7 bases identical to TRBD1. The CDR3 runs to 17 residues. V lost 5 bases, J lost 4 bases, and 11 bases stayed unmatched. Germline lookup yields CDR1 LGHNA and CDR2 YSLEER. CDR3 in DNA: TGCGCCAGCAGCAAGGCCGGGACAGAATTTTATAATTCACCCCTCCACTTT. Translation gives CASSKAGTEFYNSPLHF.

This clone was recorded at least ten times. The chain carries TRBV11-3 and TRBJ2-1; 9 bases are a match to TRBD1. Germline CDR1 SGHNT, CDR2 YENEEA. Unmatched junction bases numbered 10, after V lost 4 bases and J lost 6 bases. CDR3 length: 16 residues. DNA of the CDR3: TGTGCCAGCAGCTCGCGAACAGGGGGCCCTGCCAATGAGCAGTTCTTC. Translating it yields CASSSRTGGPANEQFF.

The chain couples TRBV4-1 to TRBJ2-4; D perhaps matches TRBD1 (7 bases). In germline, CDR1 is MGHRA, CDR2 YSYEKL. The CDR3 runs to 17 residues. V lost 4 bases, J lost 5 bases, and 21 bases lay in between. The CDR3, as DNA: TGCGCCAGCAGCCCGGAAGACAGGGCAATAGCGGAAAACATTCAGTACTTC. Its protein product is CASSPEDRAIAENIQYF.